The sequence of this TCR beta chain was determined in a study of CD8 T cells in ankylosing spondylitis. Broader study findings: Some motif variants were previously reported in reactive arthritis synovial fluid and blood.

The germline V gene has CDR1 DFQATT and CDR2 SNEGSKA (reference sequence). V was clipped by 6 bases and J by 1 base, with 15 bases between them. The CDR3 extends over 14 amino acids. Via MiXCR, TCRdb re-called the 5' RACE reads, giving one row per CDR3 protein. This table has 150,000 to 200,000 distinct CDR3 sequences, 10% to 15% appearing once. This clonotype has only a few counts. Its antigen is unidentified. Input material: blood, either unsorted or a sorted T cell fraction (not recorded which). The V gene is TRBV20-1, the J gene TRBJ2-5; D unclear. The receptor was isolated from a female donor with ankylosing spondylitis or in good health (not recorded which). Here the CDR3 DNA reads TGCAGTGCCAGGCGCCGTTTCGGCCAAGAGACCCAGTACTTC. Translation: CSARRRFGQETQYF.